This TCR beta chain was recovered during a study of regulatory T cells in long-lasting Graves disease. The study's findings and limits: TRBV28, TRBJ1-2 and TRBJ2-5 were favored in persistent disease.

Time point given: newly diagnosed GD, antithyroid drugs for less than 3 months. The TCR library was made from RNA extracted from PBMCs. The V end lost 5 bases, the J end lost 3 bases, and 13 bases lay between the germline ends. The CDR3 runs to 14 residues. The germline gives CDR1 DFQATT, CDR2 SNEGSKA (reference sequence). A remark on this clonotype: Its antigen remains unknown.

HTBI primers from iRepertoire and Arm-PCR of CDR3 regions yielded the TCR beta libraries. TCRdb used MiXCR to reprocess the multiplex PCR reads, holding one entry per CDR3 protein. The data show fewer than 550,000 distinct CDR3 sequences, roughly 15% seen once. These data were likewise used in another study, on T cells in Graves' hyperthyroidism and ophthalmopathy. That work adds: The HTBI primer set served for first-round RT-PCR of the TCR CDR3. Most clonotypes expanded in the thyroid (above 0.001) were also present in blood.

The starting material was peripheral blood mononuclear cells (PBMCs), obtained at new diagnosis, from a patient treated with antithyroid drugs. The chain has TRBV20-1 and TRBJ1-4, with a weak D call TRBD1 (6 bases). The TCR originated in a woman aged 18-30 years with Graves disease. The DNA for the CDR3 is TGCAGTGCTGCAAACAGGGAATCTAATGAAAAACTGTTTTTT. Protein: CSAANRESNEKLFF.